The 24 T cell receptor beta chains in this list originate from one sample, sequenced in a study of identical twins. TCRdb processed the 5' RACE reads anew with MiXCR; each CDR3 protein has one entry. In the table there are fewer than 250,000 distinct CDR3 sequences, 7.5% of which are singletons. These data are also associated with another study on yellow fever vaccine responses in identical twins.

Material for sequencing was memory (CD45RO+) T cells sorted from blood. Source of these receptors: a woman under 30 in good health.

The chain links TRBV4-1 to TRBJ2-6; either TRBD1 or TRBD2 may fit D (5 bases each). The CDR3 sequence is 16 residues long. V was pared by 0 bases and J by 1 base, with 7 bases between. Germline V lookup: CDR1 MGHRA, CDR2 YSYEKL. The CDR3 nucleotides read TGCGCCAGCAGCCAAGATGGGACGTCTGGGGCCAACGTCCTGACTTTC. It is translated as CASSQDGTSGANVLTF.

The chain employs TRBV7-2 and TRBJ2-4; the D is unclear. This CDR3 spans 14 amino acids. CDR1 is SGHTA and CDR2 is FQGNSA in the germline V gene. V lost 11 bases and J lost 6, with 20 bases in between. As DNA, the CDR3 is TGTGCCTCCAGGTCCGGTCGCCACGCAAACATTCAGTACTTC. This sequence encodes CASRSGRHANIQYF. Variable domain in full (rest from reference TRBV7-2 and TRBJ2-4): GAGVSQSPSNKVTEKGKDVELRCDPISGHTALYWYRQSLGQGLEFLIYFQGNSAPDKSGLPSDRFSAERTGGSVSTLTIQRTQQEDSAVYLCASRSGRHANIQYFGAGTRLSVL.

The rearrangement links TRBV6-1 to TRBJ2-2, with 10 nucleotides matching TRBD1. The CDR3 spans 15 residues. The germline gives CDR1 MNHNS, CDR2 SASEGT. V lost 6 bases to trimming and J lost 3 bases; unmatched junction nucleotides: 4. DNA of the CDR3: TGTGCCAGCAGGAGACAGGGGGCGCACACCGGGGAGCTGTTTTTT. Its protein is CASRRQGAHTGELFF.

The V and J genes are TRBV20-1 and TRBJ2-3; the match to TRBD2 covers 8 bases. Germline values: CDR1 DFQATT, CDR2 SNEGSKA (reference sequence). The CDR3 is made up of 13 amino acids. With V trimmed by 5 bases and J by 5 bases, 6 bases remained unmatched. The CDR3 region is CSARSGRGDTQYF. DNA of the CDR3: TGCAGTGCTCGCAGCGGGAGAGGAGATACGCAGTATTTT.

V is TRBV15 and J is TRBJ2-3; D assignment may be TRBD1 or TRBD2 (5 bases each). This CDR3 is 14 amino acids long. V lost 8 bases, J lost 1 base, and 13 bases lay in between. Germline lookup yields CDR1 LNHNV and CDR2 YYDKDF (reference sequence). This CDR3 is CATGKRGGTDTQYF. The CDR3 DNA sequence: TGTGCCACCGGGAAACGAGGGGGCACAGATACGCAGTATTTT.

The chain employs TRBV7-2 and TRBJ2-3, with D uncertain. Germline V gene lookup returns CDR1 SGHTA and CDR2 FQGNSA. This CDR3 has 14 amino acids. V lost 1 base and J lost 6, with 11 bases in between. The DNA of the CDR3 is TGTGCCAGCAGCTTAGTATCCAGTAGGGATACGCAGTATTTT. Its protein product is CASSLVSSRDTQYF.

This clonotype was counted between two and nine times. V is TRBV10-3 and J is TRBJ2-3; no reliable D call. CDR1 ENHRY and CDR2 SYGVKD come from the germline V gene. V was pared by 8 bases and J by 1 base, with 16 bases between. CDR3 length equals 15 residues. The CDR3 reads CAIQDTRWGTDTQYF. The CDR3 nucleotides are TGTGCCATCCAAGACACGCGGTGGGGCACAGATACGCAGTATTTT.

This sequence joins TRBV18 and TRBJ2-3, with unresolved D. The V end lost 3 bases, the J end lost 2 bases, and 12 bases lay between the germline ends. CDR1 and CDR2 from the germline V gene are KGHSH and LQKENI. There are 15 residues in the CDR3. The CDR3 here is CASSPIASDTDTQYF. In DNA form, the CDR3 reads TGTGCCAGCTCACCTATAGCAAGTGACACAGATACGCAGTATTTT. Using reference TRBV18 and TRBJ2-3 for the parts outside the CDR3, the full variable domain is NAGVMQNPRHLVRRRGQEARLRCSPMKGHSHVYWYRQLPEEGLKFMVYLQKENIIDESGMPKERFSAEFPKEGPSILRIQQVVRGDSAAYFCASSPIASDTDTQYFGPGTRLTVL.

This clonotype was counted at least ten times. The chain is built from TRBV6-4 and TRBJ2-1, with 11 bases that match TRBD2. The CDR3 is 14 amino acids. The germline V gene has CDR1 MRHNA and CDR2 SNTAGT. After removal of 5 bases from V and 7 bases from J, the junction contained 4 bases not matched to a gene. The CDR3 coding sequence is TGTGCCAGCAGTCTAGCGGGAGGTGGTAATGAGCAGTTCTTC. As protein: CASSLAGGGNEQFF.

In its sample, this clonotype was seen a few times. This chain uses TRBV19 with TRBJ2-1; no definite D call. Per the germline V gene, CDR1 is LNHDA and CDR2 is SQIVND (reference sequence). Trimming pared 7 bases from V and 3 bases from J, leaving 13 bases between. The length of the CDR3 is 14 residues. As DNA, the CDR3 is TGTGCCAGTACTGAGTTTCTTGGCTACAATGAGCAGTTCTTC. Its translation: CASTEFLGYNEQFF.

In its sample, this clonotype was seen a few times. CDR3 sequence (DNA): TGCGCCAGCAGCTTCATTGGGAATGAGCAGTTCTTC. Its protein product is CASSFIGNEQFF. V is TRBV5-1 and J is TRBJ2-1; no clear D gene. Between the trimmed V and J ends, which lost 2 bases and 7 bases, there was a span of 7 bases. There are 12 residues in the CDR3. CDR1 is SGHRS and CDR2 is YFSETQ in the germline V gene.

This clonotype was counted only a few times. This sequence joins TRBV21-1 and TRBJ1-2; the DNA was not compared with TRBD1, the D call given in the table. TRBV21-1 is a pseudogene. CDR3 length: 15 residues. CDR3 DNA: TGTGCCAGCAGCAAGCGATTCACGAGGGGGTTCGGCTACACCTTC. It specifies CASSKRFTRGFGYTF.

The chain combines TRBV15 with TRBJ2-7; D not certain. V was clipped by 6 bases and J by 4 bases, with 13 bases between them. Germline CDR1 is LNHNV and CDR2 is YYDKDF (reference sequence). The CDR3 extends over 13 amino acids. The CDR3 region is CATSTGFGYEQYF. The CDR3 coding sequence is TGTGCCACCAGTACCGGCTTTGGTTACGAGCAGTACTTC.

Note on this clonotype: It may be a read error: a sequence one base away is much more abundant. The genes are TRBV16 and TRBJ1-3; no clear D gene. The V and J ends lost 3 bases and 4 bases respectively, with 16 bases between them. Germline CDR1 reads KGHSY; CDR2 reads FQNENV. This CDR3 has 16 amino acids. The CDR3 region is CASSHARWARGNTIYF. DNA for the CDR3: TGTGCCAGCAGCCACGCGAGGTGGGCTCGAGGAAACACCATATATTTT.

This clonotype showed up many times. The chain carries TRBV5-1 and TRBJ2-5, with TRBD1 identical over 9 bases. Germline-derived CDR1 and CDR2 are SGHRS and YFSETQ. V shed 4 bases, J shed 7 bases, and the junction held 5 bases outside the gene matches. This CDR3 has 13 amino acids. Here the CDR3 reads CASSPETGGTQYF. The CDR3 nucleotides read TGCGCCAGCAGCCCGGAGACAGGGGGGACCCAGTACTTC.

This clonotype was seen repeatedly, ten times or more. J is TRBJ2-5 and V is TRBV2; 8 bases line up with TRBD2. The CDR3 extends over 15 amino acids. With 6 bases clipped from V and 0 bases from J, the junction kept 6 bases outside the gene matches. Germline V gene sequence: CDR1 SNHLY, CDR2 FYNNEI. CDR3 amino acids: CASSPLAEYQETQYF. As DNA, the CDR3 is TGTGCCAGCAGCCCACTAGCGGAGTACCAAGAGACCCAGTACTTC.

This clonotype was observed a handful of times. The chain links TRBV12-3 or TRBV12-4 to TRBJ2-1; 8 positions match TRBD1. CDR3 length equals 14 residues. V was pared by 5 bases and J by 4 bases, with 4 bases of the junction left unmatched. CDR3 loop: CASSEDRAYNEQFF. CDR3 DNA sequence: TGTGCCAGCAGTGAGGACAGGGCTTACAATGAGCAGTTCTTC.

Ten or more counts support this clonotype. This chain links TRBV15 with TRBJ2-1; weak D call: TRBD2 (5 bases). Trimming removed 1 base at V and 0 bases at J, with 7 bases between. From germline, CDR1 is LNHNV and CDR2 YYDKDF (reference sequence). The CDR3 runs to 15 residues. CDR3 coding DNA: TGTGCCACCAGCAGAGGGGGAGACTCCTACAATGAGCAGTTCTTC. Translated: CATSRGGDSYNEQFF.

This clonotype showed up just a few times. Sequence at one end of the junction differs from germline and may be a read error. The gene calls are TRBV9 and TRBJ2-1; TRBD2 aligns across 16 bases. Germline loops: CDR1 SGDLS, CDR2 YYNGEE. The CDR3 extends over 17 amino acids. The CDR3, as DNA: TGTGCCAGCAGCCCAGGGACTAGCGGGGGGGTATACACTGAGCAGTTCTTC. Encoded protein: CASSPGTSGGVYTEQFF.

This sequence joins TRBV7-8 and TRBJ2-1, with D possibly matching TRBD2 (5 bases). Per the germline V gene, CDR1 is SGHVS and CDR2 is FQNEAQ. Trimming took 1 base from V and 1 from J, leaving 11 bases between them. The length of the CDR3 is 16 residues. The CDR3 loop reads CASSLVTGISYNEQFF. The CDR3, as DNA: TGTGCCAGCAGCTTAGTAACGGGGATATCCTACAATGAGCAGTTCTTC. The complete variable domain, with remaining parts taken from reference TRBV7-8 and TRBJ2-1, reads GAGVSQSPRYKVAKRGQDVALRCDPISGHVSLFWYQQALGQGPEFLTYFQNEAQLDKSGLPSDRFFAERPEGSVSTLKIQRTQQEDSAVYLCASSLVTGISYNEQFFGPGTRLTVL.

This sequence joins TRBV6-4 and TRBJ2-1; 11 nucleotides match TRBD2. Germline CDR1 MRHNA, CDR2 SNTAGT. Germline trimming cut 0 bases from V and 6 bases from J; bases unmatched to any gene: 1. CDR3 size: 15 residues. In DNA form, the CDR3 reads TGTGCCAGCAGTGACTCTAGCGGGGGGGCCAATGAGCAGTTCTTC. As protein: CASSDSSGGANEQFF.

The V gene is TRBV29-1, the J gene TRBJ2-7, with D perhaps TRBD1 (6 bases). The ends were cut back, 4 bases at V and 3 bases at J, with 7 bases in the middle. Germline loops: CDR1 SQVTM, CDR2 ANQGSEA. CDR3 length equals 11 residues. The DNA for the CDR3 is TGCAGCGTTGTAGGGGGCTACGAGCAGTACTTC. Translation: CSVVGGYEQYF.

CDR3 nucleotides: TGTGCCAGTAGGCCGGGACAGGGACACCAGCCCCAGCATTTT. It codes for CASRPGQGHQPQHF. The chain recombines TRBV19 with TRBJ1-5; 9 bases match TRBD1. Per the germline V gene, CDR1 is LNHDA and CDR2 is SQIVND (reference sequence). This CDR3 contains 14 residues. The junction had 7 bases not matched to a gene; V was cut back by 6 bases and J by 7 bases.

This clonotype was observed at least ten times. V and J are TRBV5-5 and TRBJ2-5; D is unresolved. This CDR3 contains 12 residues. The V end was cut by 1 base, the J end by 4 bases, with 5 bases between. Germline CDR1 reads SGHKS; CDR2 reads YYEKEE (reference sequence). The CDR3 reads CASSLIPETQYF. The CDR3 region has the DNA TGTGCCAGCAGCTTGATCCCAGAGACCCAGTACTTC. The whole variable domain, remainder taken from reference TRBV5-5 and TRBJ2-5, is DAGVTQSPTHLIKTRGQQVTLRCSPISGHKSVSWYQQVLGQGPQFIFQYYEKEERGRGNFPDRFSARQFPNYSSELNVNALLLGDSALYLCASSLIPETQYFGPGTRLLVL.